The 8 T cell receptor beta chains below all came from one sample that was sequenced in a study of T cells in Graves' hyperthyroidism and ophthalmopathy. There were TCR beta CDR3 regions amplified from RNA transcripts. A first-round RT-PCR of the TCR CDR3 used the HTBI primer set. TCRdb passed the multiplex PCR reads through MiXCR, listing each CDR3 protein once. Among approximately 250,000 distinct CDR3 sequences listed, approximately 25% were seen once. The sequenced sample was blood. The receptors were sampled from a woman in her thirties or forties with Graves' ophthalmopathy.

This clonotype occurred once. The rearrangement joins TRBV20-1 to TRBJ2-7; 8 positions agree with TRBD1. Per germline, CDR1 DFQATT and CDR2 SNEGSKA (reference sequence). Unmatched junction bases numbered 6, after V lost 2 bases and J lost 6 bases. This CDR3 contains 13 residues. In DNA, the CDR3 is TGCAGTGCTAGACTCAGGGGGCTCTCCGAGCAGTACTTC. It codes for CSARLRGLSEQYF.

This clonotype was picked up many times. With a much larger clone just one base away, this may be a read error. The V call is TRBV2, the J call TRBJ2-7, with D maybe TRBD1 (6 bases). The CDR3 is 13 amino acids. V was cut by 6 bases and J by 0 bases, with 9 bases left in between. The germline CDR1 and CDR2 sequences are SNHLY and FYNNEI. CDR3 amino acids: CASRDRSSYEQYF. CDR3 nucleotide sequence: TGTGCCAGCAGAGACAGGAGCTCCTACGAGCAGTACTTC. Filled out from reference TRBV2 and TRBJ2-7, the complete variable domain reads EPEVTQTPSHQVTQMGQEVILRCVPISNHLYFYWYRQILGQKVEFLVSFYNNEISEKSEIFDDQFSVERPDGSNFTLKIRSTKLEDSAMYFCASRDRSSYEQYFGPGTRLTVT.

The chain links TRBV4-2 to TRBJ2-5, with 8 bases identical to TRBD1. After removal of 3 bases from V and 1 base from J, the junction contained 10 bases not matched to a gene. CDR3 length: 17 amino acids. The germline CDR1 and CDR2 sequences are LGHNA and YNFKEQ. The CDR3 region is CASSQIGQGEFQETQYF. Here the CDR3 DNA reads TGTGCCAGCAGCCAGATCGGACAGGGTGAATTCCAAGAGACCCAGTACTTC.

The gene calls are TRBV28 and TRBJ1-2, with D hard to call. The CDR3 extends over 12 amino acids. Between the trimmed V and J ends, which lost 2 bases and 7 bases, there was a span of 8 bases. Germline V gives CDR1 MDHEN, CDR2 SYDVKM. The DNA of the CDR3 is TGTGCCAGCAGTTTAATGTCTACTGGCTACACCTTC. Its protein product is CASSLMSTGYTF.

This clonotype was detected many times. The rearrangement joins TRBV3-1 to TRBJ2-2; D is uncertain. CDR3 length: 17 amino acids. V lost 4 bases and J lost 5, with 20 bases in between. CDR1 is LGHDT and CDR2 is YNNKEL in the germline V gene (reference sequence). CDR3 nucleotides: TGTGCCAGCAGCCCCCATGGCGGCCCCCCTTTAACCGGGGAGCTGTTTTTT. Its protein product is CASSPHGGPPLTGELFF. Full variable domain (remainder filled in from reference TRBV3-1 and TRBJ2-2): DTAVSQTPKYLVTQMGNDKSIKCEQNLGHDTMYWYKQDSKKFLKIMFSYNNKELIINETVPNRFSPKSPDKAHLNLHINSLELGDSAVYFCASSPHGGPPLTGELFFGEGSRLTVL.

This clonotype was seen more than once but under ten times. The chain is built from TRBV9 and TRBJ2-7, with TRBD2 matching 9 bases. This CDR3 is built from 13 residues. CDR1 SGDLS and CDR2 YYNGEE come from the germline V gene. The junction had 5 bases not matched to a gene; V was cut back by 4 bases and J by 6 bases. The CDR3 nucleotides are TGTGCCAGCAGCCCCGGGACTAGCTTCGAGCAGTACTTC. Translated: CASSPGTSFEQYF. Drawing the rest from reference TRBV9 and TRBJ2-7, the complete variable domain is DSGVTQTPKHLITATGQRVTLRCSPRSGDLSVYWYQQSLDQGLQFLIQYYNGEERAKGNILERFSAQQFPDLHSELNLSSLELGDSALYFCASSPGTSFEQYFGPGTRLTVT.

The genes are TRBV19 and TRBJ2-5; 9 bases agree with TRBD2. The germline CDR1 and CDR2 sequences are LNHDA and SQIVND (reference sequence). The V segment lost 3 bases and the J segment 7 bases; nucleotides outside the gene matches: 12. This CDR3 is built from 16 residues. DNA for the CDR3: TGTGCCAGTAGTATGCGTAGCGGGAGAGTGAGAATGACCCAGTACTTC. Encoded protein: CASSMRSGRVRMTQYF.

At least ten counts were recorded for this clonotype. The J gene is TRBJ1-1, the V gene TRBV29-1, with TRBD1 identical over 7 bases. V lost 1 base and J lost 6; bases outside the gene matches: 2. Germline V gives CDR1 SQVTM, CDR2 ANQGSEA. This CDR3 comprises 12 residues. The CDR3 DNA reads TGCAGCGTTGAAGGGACAGGATCTGAAGCTTTCTTT. This translates into CSVEGTGSEAFF.